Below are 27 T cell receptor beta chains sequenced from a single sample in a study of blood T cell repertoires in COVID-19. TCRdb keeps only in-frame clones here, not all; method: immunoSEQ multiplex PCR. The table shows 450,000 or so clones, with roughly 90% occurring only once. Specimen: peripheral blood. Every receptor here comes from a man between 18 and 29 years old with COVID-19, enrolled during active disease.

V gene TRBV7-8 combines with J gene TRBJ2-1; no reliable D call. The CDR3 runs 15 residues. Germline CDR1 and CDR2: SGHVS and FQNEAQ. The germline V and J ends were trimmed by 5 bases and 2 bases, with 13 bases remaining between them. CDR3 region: CASSPERRAYNEQFF. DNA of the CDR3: TGTGCCAGCAGCCCTGAAAGACGGGCCTACAATGAGCAGTTCTTC.

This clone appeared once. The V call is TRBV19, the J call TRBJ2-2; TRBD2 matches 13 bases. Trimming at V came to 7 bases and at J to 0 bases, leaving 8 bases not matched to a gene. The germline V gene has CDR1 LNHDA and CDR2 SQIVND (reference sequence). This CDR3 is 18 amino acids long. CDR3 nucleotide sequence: TGTGCCAGTAAACCAATTGGGACTAGCGGGACGAACACCGGGGAGCTGTTTTTT. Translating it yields CASKPIGTSGTNTGELFF.

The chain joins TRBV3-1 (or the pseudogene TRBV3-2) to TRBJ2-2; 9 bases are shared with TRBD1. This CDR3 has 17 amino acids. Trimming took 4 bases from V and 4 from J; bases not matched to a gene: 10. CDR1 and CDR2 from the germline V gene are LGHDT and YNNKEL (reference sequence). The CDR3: CASSPPRRTGVTGELFF. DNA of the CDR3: TGTGCCAGCAGCCCCCCCCGCAGGACAGGGGTCACCGGGGAGCTGTTTTTT.

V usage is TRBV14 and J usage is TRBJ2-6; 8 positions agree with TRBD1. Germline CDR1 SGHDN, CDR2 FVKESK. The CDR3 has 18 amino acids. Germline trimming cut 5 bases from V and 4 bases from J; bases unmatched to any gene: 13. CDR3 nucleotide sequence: TGTGCCAGCAGCATGGGACAGGCTCTTTTAGCGGGGGCCAACGTCCTGACTTTC. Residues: CASSMGQALLAGANVLTF.

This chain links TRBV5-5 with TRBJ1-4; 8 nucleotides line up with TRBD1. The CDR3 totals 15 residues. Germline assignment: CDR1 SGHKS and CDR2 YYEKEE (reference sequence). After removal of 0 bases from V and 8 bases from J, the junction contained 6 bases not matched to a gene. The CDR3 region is CASSLGTGLNEKLFF. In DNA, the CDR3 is TGTGCCAGCAGCTTGGGGACAGGGTTGAACGAAAAACTGTTTTTT.

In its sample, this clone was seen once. CDR3 DNA: TGTGCCAGCAGATTCGTTGCGGCAGGGGGAGAGACCCAGTACTTC. Amino acid sequence: CASRFVAAGGETQYF. J is TRBJ2-5 and V is TRBV27; 7 bases agree with TRBD1. After removal of 6 bases from V and 4 bases from J, the junction contained 11 bases not matched to a gene. The CDR3 covers 15 residues. Germline V lookup: CDR1 MNHEY, CDR2 SMNVEV (reference sequence).

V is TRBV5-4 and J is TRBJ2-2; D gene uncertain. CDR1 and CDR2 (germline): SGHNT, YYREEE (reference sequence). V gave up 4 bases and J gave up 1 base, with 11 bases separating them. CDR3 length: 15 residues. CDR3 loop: CASSLHGRNTGELFF. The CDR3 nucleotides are TGTGCCAGCAGCCTCCACGGTCGGAACACCGGGGAGCTGTTTTTT.

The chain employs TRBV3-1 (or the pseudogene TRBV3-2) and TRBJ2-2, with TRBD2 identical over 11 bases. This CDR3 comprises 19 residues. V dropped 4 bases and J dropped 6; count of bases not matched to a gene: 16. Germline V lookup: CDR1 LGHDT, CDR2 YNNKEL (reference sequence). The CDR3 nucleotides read TGTGCCAGCAGCCTGGGTCCCTGGGTACTAGCGGGAGTACCCGGGGAGCTGTTTTTT. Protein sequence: CASSLGPWVLAGVPGELFF.

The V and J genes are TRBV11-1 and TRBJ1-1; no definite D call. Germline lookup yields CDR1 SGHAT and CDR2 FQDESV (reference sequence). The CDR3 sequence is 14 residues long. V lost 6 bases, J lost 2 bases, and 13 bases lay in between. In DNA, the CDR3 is TGTGCCAGCAGTCAAAATCCGGGAAACACTGAAGCTTTCTTT. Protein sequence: CASSQNPGNTEAFF.

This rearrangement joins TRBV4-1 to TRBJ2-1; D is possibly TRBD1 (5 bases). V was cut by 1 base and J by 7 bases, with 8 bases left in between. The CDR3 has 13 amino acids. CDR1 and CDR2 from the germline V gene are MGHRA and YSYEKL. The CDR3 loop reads CASSQVRQNEQFF. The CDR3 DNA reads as TGCGCCAGCAGCCAAGTGCGACAGAATGAGCAGTTCTTC.

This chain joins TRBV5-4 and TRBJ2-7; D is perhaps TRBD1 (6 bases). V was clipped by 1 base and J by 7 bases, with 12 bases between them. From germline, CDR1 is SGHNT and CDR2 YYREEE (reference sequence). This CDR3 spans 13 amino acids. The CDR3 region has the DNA TGTGCCAGCAGCTTGAACAGGGCGAGGGAGCAGTACTTC. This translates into CASSLNRAREQYF.

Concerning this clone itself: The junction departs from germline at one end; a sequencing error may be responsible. CDR3 DNA sequence: TGTGCCAGCAGCGTAGTGGAGGGAACCGCCTTC. It yields the protein CASSVVEGTAF. V usage is TRBV9 and J usage is TRBJ1-2; D is uncertain. The CDR3 has 11 amino acids. CDR1 is SGDLS, CDR2 YYNGEE, per germline. Using reference TRBV9 and TRBJ1-2 for the parts outside the CDR3, the full variable domain is DSGVTQTPKHLITATGQRVTLRCSPRSGDLSVYWYQQSLDQGLQFLIQYYNGEERAKGNILERFSAQQFPDLHSELNLSSLELGDSALYFCASSVVEGTAFGSGTRLTVV.

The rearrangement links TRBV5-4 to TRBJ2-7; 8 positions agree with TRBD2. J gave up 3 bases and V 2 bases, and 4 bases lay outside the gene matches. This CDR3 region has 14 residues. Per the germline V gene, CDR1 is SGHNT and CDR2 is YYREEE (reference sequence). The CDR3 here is CASSFTSGNYEQYF. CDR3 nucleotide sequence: TGTGCCAGCAGCTTTACTAGCGGAAACTACGAGCAGTACTTC.

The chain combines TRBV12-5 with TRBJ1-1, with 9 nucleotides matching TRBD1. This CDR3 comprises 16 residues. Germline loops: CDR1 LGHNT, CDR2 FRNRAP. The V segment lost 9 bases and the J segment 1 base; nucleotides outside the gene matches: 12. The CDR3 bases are TGTGCTAGCTGTCCGGGACAGGGAGGGTGGAACACTGAAGCTTTCTTT. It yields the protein CASCPGQGGWNTEAFF.

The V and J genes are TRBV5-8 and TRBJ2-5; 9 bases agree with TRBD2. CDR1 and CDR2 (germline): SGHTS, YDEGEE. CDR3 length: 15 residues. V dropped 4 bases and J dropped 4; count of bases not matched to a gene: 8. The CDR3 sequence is CASSPAGGRGETQYF. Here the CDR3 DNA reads TGTGCCAGCAGCCCAGCGGGAGGCCGGGGAGAGACCCAGTACTTC.

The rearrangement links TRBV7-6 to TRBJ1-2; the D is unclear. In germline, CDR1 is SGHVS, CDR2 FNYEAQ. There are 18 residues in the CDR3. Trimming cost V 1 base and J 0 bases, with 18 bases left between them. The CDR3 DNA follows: TGTGCCAGCAGCTTAGGGTCCAGGACTCATACTACTAACTATGGCTACACCTTC. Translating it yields CASSLGSRTHTTNYGYTF.

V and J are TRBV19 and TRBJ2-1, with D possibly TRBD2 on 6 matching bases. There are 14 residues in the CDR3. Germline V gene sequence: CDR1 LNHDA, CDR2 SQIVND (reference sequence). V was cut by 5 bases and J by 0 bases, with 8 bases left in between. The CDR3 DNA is TGTGCCAGTAGTGACGGGAGCTCCTACAATGAGCAGTTCTTC. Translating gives CASSDGSSYNEQFF.

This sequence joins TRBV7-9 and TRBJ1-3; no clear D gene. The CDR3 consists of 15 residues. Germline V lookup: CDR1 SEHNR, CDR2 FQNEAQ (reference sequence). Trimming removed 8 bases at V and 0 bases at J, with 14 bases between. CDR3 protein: CASVKNSISGNTIYF. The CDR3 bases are TGTGCCAGCGTAAAGAACTCCATCTCTGGAAACACCATATATTTT. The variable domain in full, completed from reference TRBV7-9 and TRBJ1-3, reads DTGVSQNPRHKITKRGQNVTFRCDPISEHNRLYWYRQTLGQGPEFLTYFQNEAQLEKSRLLSDRFSAERPKGSFSTLEIQRTEQGDSAMYLCASVKNSISGNTIYFGEGSWLTVV.

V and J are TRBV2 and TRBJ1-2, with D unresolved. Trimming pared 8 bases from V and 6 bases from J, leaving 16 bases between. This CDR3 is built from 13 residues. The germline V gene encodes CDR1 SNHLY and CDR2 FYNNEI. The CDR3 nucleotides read TGTGCCAGCCTGGCCGACGGGGTCGATGGCTACACCTTC. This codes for CASLADGVDGYTF.

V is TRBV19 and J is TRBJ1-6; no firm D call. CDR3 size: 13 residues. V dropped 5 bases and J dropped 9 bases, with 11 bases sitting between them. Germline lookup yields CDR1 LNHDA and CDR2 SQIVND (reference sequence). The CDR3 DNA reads TGTGCCAGTAGTGACCAGGCCAGTTCACCCCTCCACTTT. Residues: CASSDQASSPLHF.

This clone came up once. CDR3 loop: CASSRTTGGTGELFF. Here the CDR3 DNA reads TGTGCCAGCTCACGAACGACCGGGGGAACCGGGGAGCTGTTTTTT. The chain carries TRBV18 and TRBJ2-2; tentatively, D is TRBD2 (6 bases). From germline, CDR1 is KGHSH and CDR2 LQKENI. This CDR3 is 15 amino acids long. Between the trimmed V and J ends, which lost 4 bases and 5 bases, there was a span of 14 bases.

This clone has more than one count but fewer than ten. CDR3 sequence reads: CASSMVGGQPQHF. The CDR3, as DNA: TGTGCCAGTAGTATGGTGGGAGGTCAGCCCCAGCATTTT. The genes are TRBV19 and TRBJ1-5, with D unclear. Trimming took 3 bases from V and 6 from J, leaving 9 bases between them. Germline V gene data show CDR1 as LNHDA and CDR2 as SQIVND (reference sequence). The CDR3 has 13 residues. Based on the CDR3 plus reference TRBV19 and TRBJ1-5, the full variable domain is DGGITQSPKYLFRKEGQNVTLSCEQNLNHDAMYWYRQDPGQGLRLIYYSQIVNDFQKGDIAEGYSVSREKKESFPLTVTSAQKNPTAFYLCASSMVGGQPQHFGDGTRLSIL.

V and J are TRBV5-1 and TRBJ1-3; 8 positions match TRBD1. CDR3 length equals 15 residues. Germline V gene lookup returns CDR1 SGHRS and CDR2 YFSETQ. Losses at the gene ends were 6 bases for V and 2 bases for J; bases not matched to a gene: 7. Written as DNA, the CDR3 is TGCGCCAGCACCAAGACAGGGGTGACTGGAAACACCATATATTTT. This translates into CASTKTGVTGNTIYF.

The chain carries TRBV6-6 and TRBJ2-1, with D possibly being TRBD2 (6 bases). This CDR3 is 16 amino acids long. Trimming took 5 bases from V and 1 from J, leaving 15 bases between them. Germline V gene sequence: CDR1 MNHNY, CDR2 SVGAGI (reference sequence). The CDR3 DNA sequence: TGTGCCAGCAGTCGAATGACTAGGGCGTCCTACAATGAGCAGTTCTTC. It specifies CASSRMTRASYNEQFF.

The CDR3 DNA sequence: TGTGCCAGCAGTGAAAATCGGGTTTGGGGGGGAGAAGAGACCCAGTACTTC. Its protein is CASSENRVWGGEETQYF. The chain joins TRBV25-1 to TRBJ2-5; 7 bases line up with TRBD2. Losses at the gene ends were 2 bases for V and 3 bases for J; bases not matched to a gene: 12. This CDR3 spans 17 amino acids. The germline CDR1 and CDR2 sequences are MGHDK and SYGVNS.

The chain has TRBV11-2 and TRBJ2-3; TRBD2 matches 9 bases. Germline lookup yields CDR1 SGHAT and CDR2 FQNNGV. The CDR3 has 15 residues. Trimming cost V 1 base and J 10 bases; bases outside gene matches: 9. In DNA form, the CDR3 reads TGTGCCAGCAGCTTAGTTAGCGGGAGACGGGTAGCGCAGTATTTT. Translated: CASSLVSGRRVAQYF. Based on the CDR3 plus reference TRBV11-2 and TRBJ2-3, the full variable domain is EAGVAQSPRYKIIEKRQSVAFWCNPISGHATLYWYQQILGQGPKLLIQFQNNGVVDDSQLPKDRFSAERLKGVDSTLKIQPAKLEDSAVYLCASSLVSGRRVAQYFGPGTRLTVL.

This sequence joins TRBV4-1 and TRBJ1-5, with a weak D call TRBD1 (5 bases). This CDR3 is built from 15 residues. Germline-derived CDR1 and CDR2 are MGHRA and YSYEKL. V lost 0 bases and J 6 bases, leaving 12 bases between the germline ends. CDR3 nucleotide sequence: TGCGCCAGCAGCCAAGATCTGGGGGGGTTTCAGCCCCAGCATTTT. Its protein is CASSQDLGGFQPQHF.